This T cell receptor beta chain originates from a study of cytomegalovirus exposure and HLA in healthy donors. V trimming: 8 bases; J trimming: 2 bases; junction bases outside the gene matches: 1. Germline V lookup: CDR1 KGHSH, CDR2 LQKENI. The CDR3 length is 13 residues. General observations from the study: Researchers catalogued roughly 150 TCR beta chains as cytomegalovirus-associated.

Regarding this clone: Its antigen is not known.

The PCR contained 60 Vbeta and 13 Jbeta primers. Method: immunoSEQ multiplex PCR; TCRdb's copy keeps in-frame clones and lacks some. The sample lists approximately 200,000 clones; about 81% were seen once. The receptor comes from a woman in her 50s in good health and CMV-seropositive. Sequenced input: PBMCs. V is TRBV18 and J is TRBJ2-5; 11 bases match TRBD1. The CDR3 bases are TGTGCCAGCCGGGACAGGGGGCAAGAGACCCAGTACTTC. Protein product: CASRDRGQETQYF.